Shown below are 18 T cell receptor beta chains from a single sample sequenced in a study of vaccination and CD4 T cells after COVID-19 (dated 2022 in TCRdb). No antigen has been assigned to these receptors. Library method: PCR. TCRdb lists the instrument as Illumina iSeq 100. DNA from cultured CD4+ T cells underwent TCR sequencing with the Oncomine TCR Beta short-read assay at the Johns Hopkins FTIC core. The public reads were run again by TCRdb, first through fastp at Q25 and then through MiXCR, and only productive beta chains were kept. CDR3 protein duplicates are merged, each entry listing the most common genes and DNA. Recorded for this sample are over 8,500 distinct CDR3 sequences; around 63% of them occurred a single time. The ten largest clones represent 20% to 30% of the sample. The sample's treatment or condition label, in plain terms: approximately 9-day PBMC culture with coronavirus spike peptide pools or control peptides (ViraFEST assay).

The sample was CD4+ T cells from blood, cultured in vitro. The receptors here all came from a human donor who had recovered from COVID-19.

The J gene is TRBJ2-7, the V gene TRBV20-1, with D unresolved. The CDR3 runs 11 residues. Germline CDR1 and CDR2: DFQATT and SNEGSKA (reference sequence). With 3 bases removed from V and 6 bases from J, the gap between germline ends came to 9 bases. The CDR3 reads CSASPLSEQYF. As DNA, the CDR3 is TGCAGTGCTAGCCCCCTTAGCGAGCAGTACTTC.

This chain connects TRBV7-2 to TRBJ2-5, with D unclear. V dropped 5 bases and J dropped 5 bases, with 6 bases sitting between them. This CDR3 is built from 11 residues. Germline CDR1 is SGHTA and CDR2 is FQGNSA. In DNA, the CDR3 is TGTGCCAGCAGCCGTCGGGAGACCCAGTACTTC. This codes for CASSRRETQYF. The complete variable domain, with remaining parts taken from reference TRBV7-2 and TRBJ2-5, reads GAGVSQSPSNKVTEKGKDVELRCDPISGHTALYWYRQSLGQGLEFLIYFQGNSAPDKSGLPSDRFSAERTGGSVSTLTIQRTQQEDSAVYLCASSRRETQYFGPGTRLLVL.

The V gene is TRBV7-2, the J gene TRBJ2-1; 11 nucleotides align to TRBD2. Trimming took 5 bases from V and 13 from J; bases not matched to a gene: 7. This CDR3 region has 13 residues. The germline gives CDR1 SGHTA, CDR2 FQGNSA. The CDR3 region is CASSVGLAEPQFF. As DNA, the CDR3 is TGTGCCAGCAGCGTGGGACTAGCGGAGCCTCAGTTCTTC. The whole variable domain, remainder taken from reference TRBV7-2 and TRBJ2-1, is GAGVSQSPSNKVTEKGKDVELRCDPISGHTALYWYRQSLGQGLEFLIYFQGNSAPDKSGLPSDRFSAERTGGSVSTLTIQRTQQEDSAVYLCASSVGLAEPQFFGPGTRLTVL.

V and J are TRBV5-1 and TRBJ2-5; no reliable D call. In germline, CDR1 is SGHRS, CDR2 YFSETQ. V lost 1 base and J 1 base, leaving 2 bases between the germline ends. The CDR3 runs to 12 residues. The CDR3 nucleotides are TGCGCCAGCAGCTTGTCCCAAGAGACCCAGTACTTC. Protein: CASSLSQETQYF.

The V and J genes are TRBV7-9 and TRBJ1-2; maybe TRBD1 (6 bases). V was shortened by 4 bases and J by 3 bases, with 18 bases between the two germline ends. CDR3 length: 16 amino acids. The germline gives CDR1 SEHNR, CDR2 FQNEAQ (reference sequence). CDR3 bases: TGTGCCAGCAGCTACCCTGTCGACAGGTGGGACTATGGCTACACCTTC. This codes for CASSYPVDRWDYGYTF.

This clonotype came up once. The V call is TRBV7-2, the J call TRBJ1-6; no clear D. Germline V CDR1 and CDR2: SGHTA, FQGNSA. The V end was cut by 1 base, the J end by 10 bases, with 11 bases between. This CDR3 region has 14 residues. The CDR3 protein is CASSLGGFGSPLHF. CDR3 coding DNA: TGTGCCAGCAGCTTAGGAGGGTTTGGATCACCCCTCCACTTT.

This clonotype appeared a few times. V is TRBV7-2 and J is TRBJ1-2, with D uncertain. Trimming removed 5 bases from V and 5 bases from J, with 9 bases in between. Germline-derived CDR1 and CDR2 are SGHTA and FQGNSA. The CDR3 loop spans 12 amino acids. CDR3: CASSIPPYGYTF. CDR3 bases: TGTGCCAGCAGCATACCCCCTTATGGCTACACCTTC.

The chain employs TRBV20-1 and TRBJ1-2; D unclear. CDR1 is DFQATT, CDR2 SNEGSKA, per germline (reference sequence). V lost 5 bases to trimming and J lost 8 bases, with 15 bases between them. This CDR3 contains 12 residues. The CDR3 region is CSAGGSSGGYTF. The CDR3 region has the DNA TGCAGTGCTGGTGGGTCGTCGGGAGGCTACACCTTC.

The rearrangement links TRBV7-2 to TRBJ1-1; unclear D gene. The CDR3 runs 12 residues. The germline CDR1 and CDR2 sequences are SGHTA and FQGNSA. Trimming stripped 5 bases from V and 5 bases from J, with 9 bases between. In DNA, the CDR3 is TGTGCCAGCAGCCCCAGGTGGACTGAAGCTTTCTTT. Amino acids: CASSPRWTEAFF.

Only a few counts were recorded for this clonotype. J is TRBJ1-6 and V is TRBV20-1; perhaps TRBD1 as D (5 bases). Looked up from germline, CDR1 is DFQATT and CDR2 is SNEGSKA (reference sequence). The CDR3 runs to 14 residues. Trimming took 7 bases from V and 4 from J, leaving 14 bases between them. For the CDR3, the DNA is TGCAGTGTCTCGTCGGGACGGTATAATTCACCCCTCCACTTT. Protein: CSVSSGRYNSPLHF.

This clonotype showed up just a few times. The chain couples TRBV20-1 to TRBJ2-7; D might be TRBD2 (6 bases). V dropped 7 bases and J dropped 6 bases, with 13 bases sitting between them. The CDR3 consists of 11 residues. Germline-derived CDR1 and CDR2 are DFQATT and SNEGSKA (reference sequence). DNA of the CDR3: TGCAGTGTCCCTTACGGGGGCGAGCAGTACTTC. Its translation is CSVPYGGEQYF.

The chain is built from TRBV28 and TRBJ1-6; 7 nucleotides align to TRBD1. Trimming cost V 3 bases and J 10 bases; bases outside gene matches: 6. This CDR3 is 14 amino acids long. Per germline, CDR1 MDHEN and CDR2 SYDVKM. DNA for the CDR3: TGTGCCAGCAGTTTTAACAGGGGAGTGTCACCCCTCCACTTT. This translates into CASSFNRGVSPLHF.

V gene TRBV20-1 combines with J gene TRBJ1-5, with a weak D call TRBD1 (6 bases). This CDR3 is built from 13 residues. CDR1 and CDR2 from the germline V gene are DFQATT and SNEGSKA (reference sequence). The germline V and J ends were trimmed by 6 bases and 5 bases, with 14 bases remaining between them. The CDR3 DNA reads as TGCAGTGCCAGGAGGGGGTTGTATCAGCCCCAGCATTTT. Encoded protein: CSARRGLYQPQHF.

The chain uses TRBV6-1 and TRBJ2-1; TRBD2 agrees at 12 bases. V lost 5 bases, J lost 7 bases, and 9 bases stayed unmatched. CDR3 size: 16 residues. CDR1 MNHNS and CDR2 SASEGT come from the germline V gene. CDR3 in amino acids: CASSPLGLAGGNEQFF. DNA for the CDR3: TGTGCCAGCAGTCCCTTGGGACTAGCGGGCGGTAATGAGCAGTTCTTC.

The genes are TRBV6-1 and TRBJ2-5; D may be TRBD2 (5 bases). Germline CDR1 MNHNS, CDR2 SASEGT. Trimming cost V 2 bases and J 6 bases, with 13 bases left between them. CDR3 size: 14 residues. CDR3 bases: TGTGCCAGCAGTGAAAACAGAGCGGTGAAGACCCAGTACTTC. Translating it yields CASSENRAVKTQYF.

The chain couples TRBV7-2 to TRBJ2-2, with D unclear. The CDR3 is made up of 14 amino acids. Germline-derived CDR1 and CDR2 are SGHTA and FQGNSA. V was trimmed by 5 bases and J by 4 bases, leaving 11 bases between them. DNA of the CDR3: TGTGCCAGCAGCCGCGGACCCCCCACCGGGGAGCTGTTTTTT. This sequence encodes CASSRGPPTGELFF.

This clonotype was seen only once. The chain uses TRBV5-8 and TRBJ1-5; the D is unclear. The length of the CDR3 is 16 residues. Per the germline V gene, CDR1 is SGHTS and CDR2 is YDEGEE. V shed 0 bases and J shed 5 bases, with 15 bases lying between them. CDR3 amino acids: CASSLEGSAPYQPQHF. The CDR3 bases are TGTGCCAGCAGCTTGGAAGGTTCGGCACCCTATCAGCCCCAGCATTTT.

This chain links TRBV7-8 with TRBJ2-1; 9 bases align to TRBD2. The germline gives CDR1 SGHVS, CDR2 FQNEAQ. Germline trimming cut 5 bases from V and 7 bases from J; bases unmatched to any gene: 6. This CDR3 has 14 amino acids. The CDR3 coding sequence is TGTGCCAGCAGCCTAAGCGGGAGGTCGAATGAGCAGTTCTTC. Amino acid sequence: CASSLSGRSNEQFF. Together with reference TRBV7-8 and TRBJ2-1, the CDR3 gives the full variable domain: GAGVSQSPRYKVAKRGQDVALRCDPISGHVSLFWYQQALGQGPEFLTYFQNEAQLDKSGLPSDRFFAERPEGSVSTLKIQRTQQEDSAVYLCASSLSGRSNEQFFGPGTRLTVL.